The table lists the clone carrying this T cell receptor beta chain with many counts. Antigen specificity is unknown. These data come from a study of identical twins. Study results and limitations: Invariant MAIT and iNKT cells could partly confound zero-insertion analyses. Sequences that were out-of-frame, alpha and twin-shared displayed an excess of low generation probability. Among monozygotic twins, out-of-frame TCR alpha sharing exceeded what models predicted.

After template switching added a universal primer site, the resulting cDNA carried unique molecular identifiers. TCRdb redid the calling of the 5' RACE reads with MiXCR, one entry per CDR3 protein. The sample comprises approximately 150,000 distinct CDR3 sequences, 3.5% of which are singletons, and 8% to 8.5% rests with the top ten. V was pared by 4 bases and J by 9 bases, with 5 bases of the junction left unmatched. Germline V CDR1 and CDR2: SGHAT, FQNNGV. CDR3 size: 15 residues. The receptor was derived from a man between 18 and 29 years old in good health. V is TRBV11-2 and J is TRBJ2-1; TRBD2 matches 14 bases. Sequences were obtained from memory T cells sorted from blood. In DNA, the CDR3 is TGTGCCAGCAGCTACGGACTAGCGGGAGGATTTGAGCAGTTCTTC. As protein: CASSYGLAGGFEQFF.